The 30 T cell receptor beta chains reported below all come from one sample, sequenced in a study of T-cell memory formation after mild COVID-19 (dated by TCRdb to about 2021). The library was generated by 5' RACE. Sequencing relied on an Illumina NovaSeq 6000. In-frame beta chains were kept once TCRdb had trimmed the public reads at Q25 with fastp and called clones with MiXCR. Each entry merges the rows of one CDR3 protein and shows their most common DNA and genes. The sample table contains 300,000 to 400,000 distinct CDR3 sequences; only one count was recorded for less than 20% of them. The ten top clones hold approximately 20% of the sample. Input material: PBMCs or a T cell subset sorted from them (not recorded which). Receptor source: a man younger than 30 who had mild COVID-19 (a few samples of this study predate the infection). The sample titles of this study are shuffled in the database, so cell type and time point are left out; the donor was told from shared clones.

This clonotype occurred once. The chain links TRBV5-1 to TRBJ2-3; 7 bases are shared with TRBD1. This CDR3 spans 14 amino acids. With V trimmed by 3 bases and J by 2 bases, 3 bases remained unmatched. Germline CDR1 is SGHRS and CDR2 is YFSETQ. The CDR3: CASSSGQFTDTQYF. DNA for the CDR3: TGCGCCAGCAGCTCGGGACAGTTCACAGATACGCAGTATTTT.

Here the CDR3 reads CASSVVSDSRPYEQYF. Written as DNA, the CDR3 is TGTGCCAGCAGCGTAGTATCCGACAGTAGGCCCTACGAGCAGTACTTC. V and J are TRBV9 and TRBJ2-7; D might be TRBD1 (5 bases). The V end lost 0 bases, the J end lost 2 bases, and 15 bases lay between the germline ends. CDR3 size: 16 residues. Germline-derived CDR1 and CDR2 are SGDLS and YYNGEE. The complete variable domain, with remaining parts taken from reference TRBV9 and TRBJ2-7, reads DSGVTQTPKHLITATGQRVTLRCSPRSGDLSVYWYQQSLDQGLQFLIQYYNGEERAKGNILERFSAQQFPDLHSELNLSSLELGDSALYFCASSVVSDSRPYEQYFGPGTRLTVT.

The chain joins TRBV29-1 to TRBJ2-5; D gene uncertain. Trimming removed 4 bases from V and 4 bases from J, with 10 bases in between. This CDR3 is 12 amino acids long. Germline-derived CDR1 and CDR2 are SQVTM and ANQGSEA. The CDR3 region is CSVVSAGETQYF. The CDR3 DNA reads TGCAGCGTTGTATCGGCAGGAGAGACCCAGTACTTC.

At least ten counts were recorded for this clonotype. V and J are TRBV7-9 and TRBJ2-3, with D unresolved. Looked up from germline, CDR1 is SEHNR and CDR2 is FQNEAQ (reference sequence). Deletions cut 1 base from V and 6 bases from J, with 8 bases between. The CDR3 runs to 13 residues. The CDR3, as DNA: TGTGCCAGCAGCTTAGGAACGTTGGATACGCAGTATTTT. Translating gives CASSLGTLDTQYF.

This clonotype was found many times. V is TRBV7-9 and J is TRBJ2-3, with TRBD1 matching 7 bases. CDR3 size: 15 residues. The V segment lost 3 bases and the J segment 4 bases; nucleotides outside the gene matches: 7. Per the germline V gene, CDR1 is SEHNR and CDR2 is FQNEAQ (reference sequence). This CDR3 reads CASSFTGTVADTQYF. CDR3 nucleotides: TGTGCCAGCAGCTTCACCGGGACAGTTGCAGATACGCAGTATTTT.

In its sample, this clonotype was seen a few times. The chain is built from TRBV15 and TRBJ2-7, with 9 bases identical to TRBD2. Germline-derived CDR1 and CDR2 are LNHNV and YYDKDF (reference sequence). The CDR3 is made up of 14 amino acids. J gave up 3 bases and V 5 bases, and 5 bases lay outside the gene matches. The CDR3 is CATSPPSGDYEQYF. The CDR3 nucleotides are TGTGCCACCAGCCCCCCTAGCGGGGACTACGAGCAGTACTTC.

The chain is built from TRBV5-1 and TRBJ2-6; D remains unclear. V lost 6 bases and J 0 bases, leaving 7 bases between the germline ends. Germline V gives CDR1 SGHRS, CDR2 YFSETQ. The CDR3 spans 14 residues. The CDR3 region has the DNA TGCGCCAGCATGGCGACCTCTGGGGCCAACGTCCTGACTTTC. Amino acids: CASMATSGANVLTF.

In its sample, this clonotype was seen many times. The chain joins TRBV7-8 to TRBJ2-2; the D gene could be TRBD1 or TRBD2 (5 bases each). The CDR3 totals 17 residues. Germline CDR1 reads SGHVS; CDR2 reads FQNEAQ. V was cut by 6 bases and J by 0 bases, with 17 bases left in between. CDR3: CASRSVIWGTNTGELFF. The CDR3 DNA reads as TGTGCCAGCAGGTCCGTGATATGGGGGACGAACACCGGGGAGCTGTTTTTT.

The rearrangement links TRBV6-2 or TRBV6-3 to TRBJ2-6; tentatively, D is TRBD1 (5 bases). V shed 8 bases and J shed 0 bases, with 14 bases lying between them. Germline assignment: CDR1 MNHEY and CDR2 SVGEGT. CDR3 length equals 16 residues. CDR3 nucleotides: TGTGCCAGCTCCACAGGCGGATCCTCTGGGGCCAACGTCCTGACTTTC. Translated, it gives CASSTGGSSGANVLTF.

This clonotype has ten or more counts. CDR3: CASSGAGMSYNSPLHF. The CDR3 DNA follows: TGTGCCAGCAGTGGTGCGGGAATGTCCTATAATTCACCCCTCCACTTT. The chain links TRBV25-1 to TRBJ1-6; D uncertain. The V end lost 4 bases, the J end lost 1 base, and 11 bases lay between the germline ends. This CDR3 contains 16 residues. The germline V gene has CDR1 MGHDK and CDR2 SYGVNS.

The CDR3 DNA reads TGTGCCAGCGGGACAGCCCTAGAGGATCAGCCCCAGCATTTT. Translating gives CASGTALEDQPQHF. This rearrangement joins TRBV2 to TRBJ1-5, with TRBD1 matching 7 bases. Germline trimming cut 8 bases from V and 5 bases from J; bases unmatched to any gene: 9. CDR3 size: 14 residues. Germline V gene lookup returns CDR1 SNHLY and CDR2 FYNNEI.

This chain links TRBV5-1 with TRBJ2-1; 11 positions agree with TRBD1. Germline loops: CDR1 SGHRS, CDR2 YFSETQ. Trimming cost V 4 bases and J 5 bases; bases outside gene matches: 32. This CDR3 comprises 24 residues. The CDR3 protein is CASSSPRSGTGGLRPRPANNEQFF. For the CDR3, the DNA is TGCGCCAGCAGCAGCCCCAGGTCGGGGACAGGGGGACTTCGGCCGCGACCCGCAAACAATGAGCAGTTCTTC.

This clonotype occurred a few times. The CDR3 region is CASSLLSGTSTDTQYF. Written as DNA, the CDR3 is TGTGCCAGCAGCTTGCTCTCCGGAACTAGCACAGATACGCAGTATTTT. The chain recombines TRBV5-6 with TRBJ2-3; D ambiguous. Germline CDR1 is SGHDT and CDR2 is YYEEEE. Between the trimmed V and J ends, which lost 1 base and 0 bases, there was a span of 12 bases. This CDR3 has 16 amino acids.

The sample holds one count of this clonotype. The chain has TRBV19 and TRBJ1-5; 7 nucleotides line up with TRBD1. J gave up 8 bases and V 7 bases, and 11 bases lay outside the gene matches. The germline V gene encodes CDR1 LNHDA and CDR2 SQIVND (reference sequence). There are 14 residues in the CDR3. DNA for the CDR3: TGTGCCAGTACCCTAGGACAGGACCCCAAGCCCCAGCATTTT. Translated, it gives CASTLGQDPKPQHF.

The genes are TRBV2 and TRBJ2-2; 8 bases align to TRBD1. Germline lookup yields CDR1 SNHLY and CDR2 FYNNEI. The CDR3 length is 14 residues. Losses at the gene ends were 7 bases for V and 2 bases for J; bases not matched to a gene: 3. The DNA for the CDR3 is TGTGCCAGCACGGACAGGGATAACACCGGGGAGCTGTTTTTT. This codes for CASTDRDNTGELFF.

The V call is TRBV5-1, the J call TRBJ1-2; tentative D call: TRBD1 (5 bases). The CDR3 has 15 residues. V lost 0 bases to trimming and J lost 6 bases, with 15 bases between them. Germline V gives CDR1 SGHRS, CDR2 YFSETQ. CDR3 nucleotides: TGCGCCAGCAGCTTGGATCCAGGGCGGATTCATGGCTACACCTTC. It translates to CASSLDPGRIHGYTF. Supplemented by reference TRBV5-1 and TRBJ1-2, the full variable domain reads KAGVTQTPRYLIKTRGQQVTLSCSPISGHRSVSWYQQTPGQGLQFLFEYFSETQRNKGNFPGRFSGRQFSNSRSEMNVSTLELGDSALYLCASSLDPGRIHGYTFGSGTRLTVV.

This chain connects TRBV7-9 to TRBJ2-3; no definite D call. This CDR3 has 11 amino acids. V was trimmed by 2 bases and J by 7 bases, leaving 4 bases between them. The germline CDR1 and CDR2 sequences are SEHNR and FQNEAQ (reference sequence). DNA for the CDR3: TGTGCCAGCAGCTTACTATATACGCAGTATTTT. This gives the protein CASSLLYTQYF.

This clonotype was seen only a few times. The conserved final phenylalanine or tryptophan is absent from the CDR3, which likely points to a read error. No DNA is shown, since the ends of the CDR3 on it are uncertain; the CDR3 is the one TCRdb lists. The chain carries TRBV7-9 and TRBJ2-7. CDR1 and CDR2 from the germline V gene are SEHNR and FQNEAQ (reference sequence). With termini counted, the CDR3 has 9 amino acids. CDR3 amino acids: CASSLDELR.

This clonotype was detected many times. The rearrangement joins TRBV12-3 or TRBV12-4 to TRBJ1-5, with unresolved D. V was pared by 7 bases and J by 1 base, with 2 bases between. This CDR3 is 11 amino acids long. The CDR3 bases are TGTGCCAGCATGAGCAATCAGCCCCAGCATTTT. It specifies CASMSNQPQHF.

The chain is built from TRBV20-1 and TRBJ1-1; weak D call: TRBD1 (6 bases). Germline V lookup: CDR1 DFQATT, CDR2 SNEGSKA (reference sequence). The CDR3 sequence is 15 residues long. Trimming stripped 3 bases from V and 6 bases from J, with 20 bases between. The CDR3 region has the DNA TGCAGTGCTAGTCCACCCACGAGGGGGGTTGCTGAAGCTTTCTTT. Translated: CSASPPTRGVAEAFF.

J is TRBJ1-2 and V is TRBV7-2, with D possibly matching TRBD1 (5 bases). The CDR3 is 16 residues long. CDR1 is SGHTA and CDR2 is FQGNSA in the germline V gene. Trimming cost V 3 bases and J 0 bases, with 14 bases left between them. CDR3 DNA: TGTGCCAGCAGCTTGGGAGGGGTAAAAGCTAACTATGGCTACACCTTC. Translating gives CASSLGGVKANYGYTF.

This chain uses TRBV6-2 or TRBV6-3 with TRBJ2-1; 7 bases agree with TRBD1. With 4 bases clipped from V and 4 bases from J, the junction kept 10 bases outside the gene matches. In germline, CDR1 is MNHEY, CDR2 SVGEGT. This CDR3 is built from 16 residues. CDR3 in DNA: TGTGCCAGCAGTTCCGCCGGGACAGCCGAGTACAATGAGCAGTTCTTC. Translating it yields CASSSAGTAEYNEQFF.

The sample holds a few counts of this clonotype. This sequence joins TRBV12-3 or TRBV12-4 and TRBJ2-7, with D possibly being TRBD1 (6 bases). Trimming shortened V by 6 bases and J by 2 bases, and 8 bases separated the two germline ends. The length of the CDR3 is 12 residues. CDR3 nucleotides: TGTGCCAGCAGCACAGGGACCTACGAGCAGTACGTC. Translated, it gives CASSTGTYEQYV.

On this clonotype itself: The CDR3 does not end in the conserved phenylalanine or tryptophan, so this is likely a read error. The limits of the CDR3 on the DNA are not certain, so only TCRdb's listed CDR3 is given. The chain couples TRBV21-1 to TRBJ1-5; TRBD1 is taken as the D call from the table, unchecked against the DNA. TRBV21-1 is shown as a pseudogene. Both ends counted, the CDR3 spans 16 residues. The CDR3 is CASSAPLWGCNQPQHS.

This clonotype was seen more than once but under ten times. The genes are TRBV5-1 and TRBJ2-1; 9 bases map to TRBD1. The V gene end was trimmed by 0 bases and the J gene end by 7 bases; junction bases not matched to a gene: 8. The CDR3 extends over 16 amino acids. CDR1 is SGHRS and CDR2 is YFSETQ in the germline V gene. The CDR3 loop reads CASSLGLGTGQNEQFF. Here the CDR3 DNA reads TGCGCCAGCAGCTTGGGCCTGGGGACAGGGCAAAATGAGCAGTTCTTC.

This clonotype occurred a few times. The J gene is TRBJ1-1, the V gene TRBV12-3 or TRBV12-4; unclear D gene. V lost 7 bases and J lost 1, with 10 bases in between. The CDR3 is 13 residues long. CDR3 DNA sequence: TGTGCCAGCACCTTTAGAGGGAACACTGAAGCTTTCTTT. Protein: CASTFRGNTEAFF.

This clonotype has just a few counts. This sequence joins TRBV18 and TRBJ1-6, with D tentatively TRBD1 (5 bases). V was pared by 5 bases and J by 6 bases, with 17 bases between. Germline lookup yields CDR1 KGHSH and CDR2 LQKENI. The CDR3 is made up of 16 amino acids. The CDR3 here is CASSTTDDSFNSPLHF. Here the CDR3 DNA reads TGTGCCAGCTCAACCACGGACGACAGCTTTAATTCACCCCTCCACTTT.

This clonotype was recorded at least ten times. This sequence joins TRBV7-2 and TRBJ2-1; possibly TRBD2 for D (5 bases). CDR1 is SGHTA, CDR2 FQGNSA, per germline. The CDR3 is 14 residues long. The germline V and J ends were trimmed by 1 base and 8 bases, with 12 bases remaining between them. The DNA of the CDR3 is TGTGCCAGCAGCTTAGATCGGGGTATGGATGAGCAGTTCTTC. Its protein product is CASSLDRGMDEQFF.

This clonotype was detected only a few times. This chain links TRBV9 with TRBJ2-3; weak D call: TRBD2 (6 bases). Per germline, CDR1 SGDLS and CDR2 YYNGEE. The CDR3 extends over 15 amino acids. V was cut by 3 bases and J by 6 bases, with 17 bases left in between. The CDR3 DNA sequence: TGTGCCAGCAGCGCGACAGACGACGGAGGGGATACGCAGTATTTT. Protein: CASSATDDGGDTQYF.

In DNA form, the CDR3 reads TGCAGCGGGAGGGTCCCGCCCGGGGAAAAACTGTTTTTT. Its protein is CSGRVPPGEKLFF. The rearrangement joins TRBV29-1 to TRBJ1-4; D is unclear. This CDR3 contains 13 residues. Germline V gene data show CDR1 as SQVTM and CDR2 as ANQGSEA. V was trimmed by 7 bases and J by 8 bases, leaving 17 bases between them.